The 5 T cell receptor beta chains reported below all come from one sample, sequenced in a study of T cell changes during pregnancy in multiple sclerosis. This table comes from immunoSEQ multiplex PCR, and its TCRdb copy is limited to in-frame clones, with some not included. There are approximately 28,000 clones in the sample; 90% to 95% occur only once, and around 5.4% lies in the top ten. The sequencing used CD8+ T cells from peripheral blood mononuclear cells, collected before pregnancy. These receptors originate from a female donor with multiple sclerosis, enrolled in a pregnancy study.

This chain joins TRBV19 and TRBJ1-2, with D possibly matching TRBD1 (6 bases). The CDR3 runs to 12 residues. The V gene lost 6 bases and the J gene lost 6 bases, with 11 bases spanning the gap. CDR1 is LNHDA and CDR2 is SQIVND in the germline V gene (reference sequence). CDR3 sequence: CASRPGVDGYTF. In DNA, the CDR3 is TGTGCCAGTAGGCCAGGGGTGGATGGCTACACCTTC.

The rearrangement uses TRBV7-2 and TRBJ2-2, with D maybe TRBD1 (5 bases). Germline lookup yields CDR1 SGHTA and CDR2 FQGNSA. The CDR3 runs to 14 residues. Trimming took 5 bases from V and 1 from J, leaving 8 bases between them. The chain's CDR3 is CASSLRGNTGELFF. In DNA form, the CDR3 reads TGTGCCAGCAGCCTAAGGGGGAACACCGGGGAGCTGTTTTTT.

The genes are TRBV28 and TRBJ2-7, with 7 bases matching TRBD2. The CDR3 is made up of 14 amino acids. V dropped 3 bases and J dropped 2; count of bases not matched to a gene: 4. Germline V gene sequence: CDR1 MDHEN, CDR2 SYDVKM. The CDR3 nucleotides are TGTGCCAGCAGTTTGTCTAGCGGAACCTACGAGCAGTACTTC. This gives the protein CASSLSSGTYEQYF.

The chain is built from TRBV4-2 and TRBJ2-7, with 7 bases that match TRBD2. CDR1 and CDR2 (germline): LGHNA, YNFKEQ. The CDR3 has 15 residues. The V gene end was trimmed by 1 base and the J gene end by 3 bases; junction bases not matched to a gene: 6. CDR3: CASSQVTSSNYEQYF. The DNA of the CDR3 is TGTGCCAGCAGCCAAGTGACTAGCTCAAACTACGAGCAGTACTTC.

V gene TRBV4-2 combines with J gene TRBJ2-7; D uncertain. The germline V gene has CDR1 LGHNA and CDR2 YNFKEQ. The length of the CDR3 is 14 residues. Deletions cut 4 bases from V and 4 bases from J, with 14 bases between. The CDR3 nucleotides are TGTGCCAGCAGCCTACTAAGAGGTTTTTACGAGCAGTACTTC. Translated, it gives CASSLLRGFYEQYF.